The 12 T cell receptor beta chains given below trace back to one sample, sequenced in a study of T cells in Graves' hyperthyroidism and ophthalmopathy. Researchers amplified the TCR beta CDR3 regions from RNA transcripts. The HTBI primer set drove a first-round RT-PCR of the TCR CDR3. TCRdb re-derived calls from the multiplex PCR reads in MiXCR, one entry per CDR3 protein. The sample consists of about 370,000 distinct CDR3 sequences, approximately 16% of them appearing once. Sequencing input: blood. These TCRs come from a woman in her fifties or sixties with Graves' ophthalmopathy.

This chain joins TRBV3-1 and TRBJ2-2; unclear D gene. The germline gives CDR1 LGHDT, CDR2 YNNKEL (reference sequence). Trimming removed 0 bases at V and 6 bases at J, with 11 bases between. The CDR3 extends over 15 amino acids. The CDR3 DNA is TGTGCCAGCAGCCAAGACGTGATGGCCCCCGGGGAGCTGTTTTTT. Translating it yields CASSQDVMAPGELFF.

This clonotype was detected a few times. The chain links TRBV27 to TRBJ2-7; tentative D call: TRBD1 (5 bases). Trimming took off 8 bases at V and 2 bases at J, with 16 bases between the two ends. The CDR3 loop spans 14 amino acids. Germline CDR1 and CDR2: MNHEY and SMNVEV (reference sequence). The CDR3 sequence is CASHRIGAPYEQYF. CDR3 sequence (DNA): TGTGCCAGCCATAGGATAGGGGCGCCCTACGAGCAGTACTTC.

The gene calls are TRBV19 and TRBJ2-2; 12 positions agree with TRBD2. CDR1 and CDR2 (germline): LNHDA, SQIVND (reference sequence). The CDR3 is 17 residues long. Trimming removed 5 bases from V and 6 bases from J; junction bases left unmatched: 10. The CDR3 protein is CASSPTSGRSYSGELFF. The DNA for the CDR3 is TGTGCCAGTAGTCCGACTAGCGGGAGATCGTATTCCGGGGAGCTGTTTTTT.

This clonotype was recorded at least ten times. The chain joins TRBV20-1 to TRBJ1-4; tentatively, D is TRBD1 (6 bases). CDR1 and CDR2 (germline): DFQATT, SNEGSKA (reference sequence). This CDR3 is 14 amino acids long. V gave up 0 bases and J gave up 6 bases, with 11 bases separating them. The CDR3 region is CSARDVAGDEKLFF. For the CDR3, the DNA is TGCAGTGCTAGAGATGTGGCAGGGGATGAAAAACTGTTTTTT.

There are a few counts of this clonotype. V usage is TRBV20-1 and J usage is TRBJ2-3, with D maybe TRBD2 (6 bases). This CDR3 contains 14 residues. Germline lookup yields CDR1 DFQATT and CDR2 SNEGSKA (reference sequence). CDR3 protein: CSGADGSFTDTQYF. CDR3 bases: TGCAGCGGGGCAGACGGGAGCTTCACAGATACGCAGTATTTT.

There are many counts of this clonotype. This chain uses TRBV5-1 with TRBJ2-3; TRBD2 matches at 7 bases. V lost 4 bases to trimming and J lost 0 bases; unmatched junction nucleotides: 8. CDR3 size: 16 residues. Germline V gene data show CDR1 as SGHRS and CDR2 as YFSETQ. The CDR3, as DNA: TGCGCCAGCAGCCCACTAACGGGGGGAAGCACAGATACGCAGTATTTT. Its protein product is CASSPLTGGSTDTQYF.

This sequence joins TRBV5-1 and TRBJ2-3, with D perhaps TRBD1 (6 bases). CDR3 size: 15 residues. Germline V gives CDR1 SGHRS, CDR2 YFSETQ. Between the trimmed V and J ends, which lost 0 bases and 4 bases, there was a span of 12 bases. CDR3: CASSLDRVGADTQYF. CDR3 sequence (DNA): TGCGCCAGCAGCTTGGACAGGGTAGGGGCAGATACGCAGTATTTT.

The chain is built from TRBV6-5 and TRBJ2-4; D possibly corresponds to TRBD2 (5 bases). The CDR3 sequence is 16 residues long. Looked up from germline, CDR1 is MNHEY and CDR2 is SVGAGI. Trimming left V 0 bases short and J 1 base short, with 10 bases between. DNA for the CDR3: TGTGCCAGCAGTTACTCGCGGACTGGGGCCAAAAACATTCAGTACTTC. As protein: CASSYSRTGAKNIQYF.

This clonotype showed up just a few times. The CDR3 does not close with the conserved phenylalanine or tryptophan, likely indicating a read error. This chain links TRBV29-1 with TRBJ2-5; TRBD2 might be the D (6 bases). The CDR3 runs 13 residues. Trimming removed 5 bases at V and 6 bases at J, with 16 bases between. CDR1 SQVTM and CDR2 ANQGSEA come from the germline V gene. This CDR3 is CSVWGVVEQTQYS. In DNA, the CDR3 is TGCAGCGTTTGGGGGGTAGTGGAGCAGACCCAGTACTCC.

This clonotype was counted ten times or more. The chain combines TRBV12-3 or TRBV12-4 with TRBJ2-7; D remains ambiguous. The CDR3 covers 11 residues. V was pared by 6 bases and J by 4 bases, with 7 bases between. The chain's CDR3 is CASSPGYEQYF. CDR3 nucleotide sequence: TGTGCCAGCAGCCCCGGTTACGAGCAGTACTTC.

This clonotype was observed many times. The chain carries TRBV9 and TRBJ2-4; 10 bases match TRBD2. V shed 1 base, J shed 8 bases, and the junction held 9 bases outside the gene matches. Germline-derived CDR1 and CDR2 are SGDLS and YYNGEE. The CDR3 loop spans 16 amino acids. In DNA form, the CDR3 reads TGTGCCAGCAGCGTATGGGAGCGGGAGGGCCTCGACATTCAGTACTTC. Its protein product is CASSVWEREGLDIQYF.

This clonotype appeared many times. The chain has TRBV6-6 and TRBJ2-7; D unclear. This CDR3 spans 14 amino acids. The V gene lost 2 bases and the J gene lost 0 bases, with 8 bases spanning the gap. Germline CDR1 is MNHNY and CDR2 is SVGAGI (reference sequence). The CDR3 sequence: CASSYVRSSYEQYF. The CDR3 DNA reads TGTGCCAGCAGTTACGTCCGGAGCTCCTACGAGCAGTACTTC.